The next 18 T cell receptor beta chains were all read from a single sample in a study of blood T cells in healthy people across ages. Primed by a sample-barcoded 5' primer and a J-beta primer mix, a second PCR proceeded for 7 to 11 cycles. Via MiXCR, TCRdb re-called the 5' RACE reads, giving one row per CDR3 protein. The data hold around 1.5 million distinct CDR3 sequences, with roughly 32% observed a single time. Input material: blood. These receptors originate from a woman aged 30 to 39 in good health.

The gene calls are TRBV10-3 and TRBJ1-5, with D tentatively TRBD1 (6 bases). Germline assignment: CDR1 ENHRY and CDR2 SYGVKD. The CDR3 has 14 residues. Trimming cost V 6 bases and J 3 bases, with 12 bases left between them. CDR3: CAIRGAGNNQPQHF. Here the CDR3 DNA reads TGTGCCATCAGGGGGGCAGGCAACAATCAGCCCCAGCATTTT.

The count of this clonotype is one. The chain is built from TRBV27 and TRBJ1-1, with D hard to call. Germline CDR1 MNHEY, CDR2 SMNVEV (reference sequence). V shed 6 bases and J shed 4 bases, with 18 bases lying between them. The length of the CDR3 is 15 residues. The CDR3 is CASSLRAGLTTEAFF. CDR3 nucleotides: TGTGCCAGCAGCTTAAGGGCCGGTTTAACCACTGAAGCTTTCTTT.

This chain joins TRBV6-5 and TRBJ2-5; D unclear. The V end was cut by 2 bases, the J end by 4 bases, with 17 bases between. The germline V gene has CDR1 MNHEY and CDR2 SVGAGI. The CDR3 has 16 amino acids. CDR3: CASSYDTRAGGETQYF. CDR3 nucleotides: TGTGCCAGCAGTTACGATACAAGGGCAGGTGGAGAGACCCAGTACTTC.

This clonotype turned up a few times. The chain has TRBV6-1 and TRBJ2-6, with 7 bases that match TRBD2. The V segment lost 6 bases and the J segment 1 base; nucleotides outside the gene matches: 9. The CDR3 is 17 amino acids. Germline V lookup: CDR1 MNHNS, CDR2 SASEGT. Here the CDR3 reads CASSHGGSGSGANVLTF. Written as DNA, the CDR3 is TGTGCCAGCAGCCACGGGGGGTCCGGTTCTGGGGCCAACGTCCTGACTTTC.

The chain is built from TRBV5-6 and TRBJ2-5; tentative D call: TRBD1 (5 bases). Germline V gene data show CDR1 as SGHDT and CDR2 as YYEEEE. V lost 2 bases and J lost 3, with 8 bases in between. This CDR3 is 13 amino acids long. The CDR3 DNA sequence: TGTGCCAGCAGCTTTGAGACAGAAGAGACCCAGTACTTC. Translating gives CASSFETEETQYF.

The J gene is TRBJ2-1, the V gene TRBV7-9; no clear D gene. V lost 4 bases to trimming and J lost 3 bases, with 4 bases between them. The germline V gene encodes CDR1 SEHNR and CDR2 FQNEAQ (reference sequence). This CDR3 contains 12 residues. The DNA of the CDR3 is TGTGCCAGCAGCTACCACTACAATGAGCAGTTCTTC. Translating it yields CASSYHYNEQFF.

The chain links TRBV7-2 to TRBJ2-1, with 8 bases identical to TRBD2. This CDR3 contains 16 residues. The V segment lost 0 bases and the J segment 5 bases; nucleotides outside the gene matches: 6. Germline V lookup: CDR1 SGHTA, CDR2 FQGNSA. The CDR3 DNA reads as TGTGCCAGCAGCTTAGCCCCAGCGGGGGCCAACAATGAGCAGTTCTTC. As protein: CASSLAPAGANNEQFF.

The V gene is TRBV6-2 or TRBV6-3, the J gene TRBJ2-7; TRBD2 aligns across 12 bases. Germline CDR1 MNHEY, CDR2 SVGEGT. Trimming removed 5 bases from V and 9 bases from J; junction bases left unmatched: 5. The CDR3 has 13 amino acids. The CDR3 loop is CASSLAGGLVQYF. The CDR3 nucleotides read TGTGCCAGCAGTCTAGCGGGAGGGCTAGTGCAGTACTTC.

The chain combines TRBV4-1 with TRBJ2-5; TRBD2 matches 12 bases. Germline-derived CDR1 and CDR2 are MGHRA and YSYEKL. The CDR3 has 16 residues. The ends lost 1 base at V and 4 bases at J; junction bases unmatched: 4. CDR3 sequence reads: CASSQVPSGRGETQYF. The CDR3 DNA is TGCGCCAGCAGCCAAGTCCCTAGCGGGAGGGGAGAGACCCAGTACTTC.

This clonotype was seen at least ten times. The chain has TRBV7-9 and TRBJ1-2; a possible D gene is TRBD1 (5 bases). Germline values: CDR1 SEHNR, CDR2 FQNEAQ (reference sequence). The CDR3 is 16 residues long. Between the trimmed V and J ends, which lost 5 bases and 1 base, there was a span of 17 bases. The CDR3 coding sequence is TGTGCCAGCAGCCGCACGTTTGTCAGGGATAACTATGGCTACACCTTC. Translation: CASSRTFVRDNYGYTF. The complete variable domain, with remaining parts taken from reference TRBV7-9 and TRBJ1-2, reads DTGVSQNPRHKITKRGQNVTFRCDPISEHNRLYWYRQTLGQGPEFLTYFQNEAQLEKSRLLSDRFSAERPKGSFSTLEIQRTEQGDSAMYLCASSRTFVRDNYGYTFGSGTRLTVV.

Many counts were recorded for this clonotype. This chain joins TRBV20-1 and TRBJ2-7, with a possible D match to TRBD1 (6 bases). The germline gives CDR1 DFQATT, CDR2 SNEGSKA (reference sequence). CDR3 length: 14 residues. V gave up 2 bases and J gave up 2 bases, with 13 bases separating them. The CDR3 DNA reads TGCAGTGCTAGATCCGGGACAAGTCCCTACGAGCAGTACTTC. It codes for CSARSGTSPYEQYF.

This clonotype was detected a few times. The V gene is TRBV10-3, the J gene TRBJ1-2; D ambiguous. Trimming pared 2 bases from V and 2 bases from J, leaving 9 bases between. The CDR3 totals 14 residues. In germline, CDR1 is ENHRY, CDR2 SYGVKD. CDR3 bases: TGTGCCATCAGTGAGGCAGCCTTGAACTATGGCTACACCTTC. Encoded protein: CAISEAALNYGYTF.

This sequence joins TRBV5-1 and TRBJ2-7; 12 positions agree with TRBD1. Losses at the gene ends were 4 bases for V and 7 bases for J; bases not matched to a gene: 15. The CDR3 consists of 17 residues. Germline CDR1 reads SGHRS; CDR2 reads YFSETQ. CDR3 sequence: CASSPDPRDRGLWEQYF. The CDR3 bases are TGCGCCAGCAGCCCGGACCCCCGGGACAGGGGGCTGTGGGAGCAGTACTTC.

This clonotype appeared many times. This chain links TRBV29-1 with TRBJ2-7; 7 nucleotides match TRBD1. V lost 6 bases, J lost 2 bases, and 7 bases stayed unmatched. Per germline, CDR1 SQVTM and CDR2 ANQGSEA. The CDR3 has 13 amino acids. The CDR3 protein is CSVVGQLTYEQYF. The CDR3, as DNA: TGCAGCGTCGTGGGACAGCTAACCTACGAGCAGTACTTC.

Notes on this clonotype: This may come from a read error, since a much larger clone is one base off. The chain employs TRBV5-5 and TRBJ2-5, with a weak D call TRBD2 (6 bases). The CDR3 contains 15 residues. CDR1 SGHKS and CDR2 YYEKEE come from the germline V gene (reference sequence). V dropped 5 bases and J dropped 9 bases, with 23 bases sitting between them. The CDR3 region has the DNA TGTGCCAGCAGTTGGGCCGTTTTGGACGGGGAGGCCCAGTACTTC. It yields the protein CASSWAVLDGEAQYF.

This clonotype was counted between two and nine times. The V gene is TRBV2, the J gene TRBJ2-7; 8 bases align to TRBD1. The V segment lost 6 bases and the J segment 5 bases; nucleotides outside the gene matches: 15. The germline V gene has CDR1 SNHLY and CDR2 FYNNEI. There are 16 residues in the CDR3. CDR3 DNA sequence: TGTGCCAGCAGCTCACAGGGGGAGGTGGTTTATCACGAGCAGTACTTC. This gives the protein CASSSQGEVVYHEQYF.

The J gene is TRBJ1-1, the V gene TRBV30, with a weak D call TRBD1 (5 bases). This CDR3 is built from 14 residues. V was trimmed by 4 bases and J by 0 bases, leaving 12 bases between them. Germline loops: CDR1 GTSNPN, CDR2 SVGIG (reference sequence). In DNA, the CDR3 is TGTGCCTGGACCCGGGCAGGGTTGAACACTGAAGCTTTCTTT. It encodes CAWTRAGLNTEAFF.

J is TRBJ2-1 and V is TRBV7-3; the match to TRBD2 covers 10 bases. The ends lost 1 base at V and 7 bases at J; junction bases unmatched: 7. This CDR3 is 16 amino acids long. CDR1 SGHTA and CDR2 FQGTGA come from the germline V gene. The CDR3 loop is CASSLMSSGGANEQFF. CDR3 coding DNA: TGTGCCAGCAGCTTAATGTCTAGCGGGGGTGCGAATGAGCAGTTCTTC.